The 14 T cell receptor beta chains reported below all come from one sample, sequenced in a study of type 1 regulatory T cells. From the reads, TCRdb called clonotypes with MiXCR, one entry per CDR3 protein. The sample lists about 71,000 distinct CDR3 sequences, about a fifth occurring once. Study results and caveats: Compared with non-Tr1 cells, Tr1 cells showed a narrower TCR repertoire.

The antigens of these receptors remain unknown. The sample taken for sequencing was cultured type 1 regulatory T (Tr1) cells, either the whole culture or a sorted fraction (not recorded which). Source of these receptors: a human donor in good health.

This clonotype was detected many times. The DNA of the CDR3 is TGCAGTGCTAACTGGGAACTAACCATCACAGATACGCAGTATTTT. Protein product: CSANWELTITDTQYF. The V gene is TRBV20-1, the J gene TRBJ2-3; D gene uncertain. CDR3 length equals 15 residues. Trimming removed 4 bases at V and 2 bases at J, with 16 bases between. Germline CDR1 is DFQATT and CDR2 is SNEGSKA (reference sequence).

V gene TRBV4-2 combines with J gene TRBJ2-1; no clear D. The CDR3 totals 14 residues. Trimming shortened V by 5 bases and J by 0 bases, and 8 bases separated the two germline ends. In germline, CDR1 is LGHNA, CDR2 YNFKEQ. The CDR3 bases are TGTGCCAGCAGCGACTCCAACTCCTACAATGAGCAGTTCTTC. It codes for CASSDSNSYNEQFF.

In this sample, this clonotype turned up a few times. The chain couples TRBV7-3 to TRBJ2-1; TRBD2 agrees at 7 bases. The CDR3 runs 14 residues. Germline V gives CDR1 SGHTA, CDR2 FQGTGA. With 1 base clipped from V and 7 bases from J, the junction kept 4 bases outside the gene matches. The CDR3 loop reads CASSLSGSFNEQFF. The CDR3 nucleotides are TGTGCCAGCAGCTTAAGCGGGAGTTTTAATGAGCAGTTCTTC.

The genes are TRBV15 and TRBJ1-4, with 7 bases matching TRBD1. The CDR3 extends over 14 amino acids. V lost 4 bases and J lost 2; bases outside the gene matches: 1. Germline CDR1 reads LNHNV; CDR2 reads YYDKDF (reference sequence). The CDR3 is CATSMGQTNEKLFF. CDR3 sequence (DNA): TGTGCCACCAGCATGGGACAGACTAATGAAAAACTGTTTTTT.

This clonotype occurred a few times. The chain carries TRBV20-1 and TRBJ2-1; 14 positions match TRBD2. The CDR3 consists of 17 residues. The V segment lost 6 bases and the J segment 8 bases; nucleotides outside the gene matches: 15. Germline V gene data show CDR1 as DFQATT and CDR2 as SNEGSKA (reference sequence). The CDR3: CSARSGTSGRWSHEQFF. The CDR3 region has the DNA TGCAGTGCCCGAAGTGGGACTAGCGGGAGATGGTCCCATGAGCAGTTCTTC.

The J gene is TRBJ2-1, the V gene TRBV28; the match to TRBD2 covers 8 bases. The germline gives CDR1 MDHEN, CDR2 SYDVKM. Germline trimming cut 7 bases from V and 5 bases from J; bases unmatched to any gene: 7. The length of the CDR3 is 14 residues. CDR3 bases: TGTGCCAGCACTATCAGCGGGGGTCACAATGAGCAGTTCTTC. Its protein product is CASTISGGHNEQFF.

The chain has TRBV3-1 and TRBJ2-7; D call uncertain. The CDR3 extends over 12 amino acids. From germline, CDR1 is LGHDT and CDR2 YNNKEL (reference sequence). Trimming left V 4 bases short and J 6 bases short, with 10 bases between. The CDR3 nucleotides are TGTGCCAGCAGCCGCACCACTGGCGAGCAGTACTTC. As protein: CASSRTTGEQYF.

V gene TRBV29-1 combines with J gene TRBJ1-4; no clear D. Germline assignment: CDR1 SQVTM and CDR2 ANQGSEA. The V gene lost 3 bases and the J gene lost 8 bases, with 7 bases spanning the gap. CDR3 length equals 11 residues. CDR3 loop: CSVDSGEKLFF. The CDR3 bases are TGCAGCGTTGATTCGGGAGAAAAACTGTTTTTT.

The CDR3 nucleotides read TGCGCCAGCAGCGCCCGGGACAGGGGGCCGTATGAGCAGTTCTTC. Protein: CASSARDRGPYEQFF. The V call is TRBV4-1, the J call TRBJ2-1; 12 bases are a match to TRBD1. Germline V CDR1 and CDR2: MGHRA, YSYEKL. The ends lost 5 bases at V and 8 bases at J; junction bases unmatched: 7. This CDR3 contains 15 residues.

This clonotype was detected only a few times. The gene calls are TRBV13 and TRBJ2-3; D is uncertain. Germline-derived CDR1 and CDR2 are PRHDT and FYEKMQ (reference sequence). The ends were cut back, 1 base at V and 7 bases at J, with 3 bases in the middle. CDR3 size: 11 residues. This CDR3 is CASSLEHTQYF. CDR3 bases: TGTGCCAGCAGCTTAGAACATACGCAGTATTTT.

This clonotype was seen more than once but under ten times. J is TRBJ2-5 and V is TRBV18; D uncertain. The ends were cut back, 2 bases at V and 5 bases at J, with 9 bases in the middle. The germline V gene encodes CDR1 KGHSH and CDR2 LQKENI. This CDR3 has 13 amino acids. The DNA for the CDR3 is TGTGCCAGCTCACCAGGAAGAATCGAGACCCAGTACTTC. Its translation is CASSPGRIETQYF.

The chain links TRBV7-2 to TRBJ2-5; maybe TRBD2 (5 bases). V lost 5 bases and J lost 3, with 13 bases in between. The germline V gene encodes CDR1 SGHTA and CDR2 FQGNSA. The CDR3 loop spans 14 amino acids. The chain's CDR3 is CASSIIVREETQYF. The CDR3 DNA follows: TGTGCCAGCAGCATCATCGTGAGGGAAGAGACCCAGTACTTC.

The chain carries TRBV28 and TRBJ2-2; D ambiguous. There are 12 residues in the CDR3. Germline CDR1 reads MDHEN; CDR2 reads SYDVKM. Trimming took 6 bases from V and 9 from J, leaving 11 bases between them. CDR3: CASSQDPWELFF. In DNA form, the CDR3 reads TGTGCCAGCAGCCAGGACCCTTGGGAGCTGTTTTTT.

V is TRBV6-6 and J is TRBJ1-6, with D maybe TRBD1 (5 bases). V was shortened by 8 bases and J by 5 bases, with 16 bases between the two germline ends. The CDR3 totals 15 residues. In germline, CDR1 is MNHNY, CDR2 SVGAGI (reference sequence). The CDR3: CASGLTVRHNSPLHF. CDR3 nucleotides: TGTGCCAGCGGGTTGACAGTTCGCCATAATTCACCCCTCCACTTT.